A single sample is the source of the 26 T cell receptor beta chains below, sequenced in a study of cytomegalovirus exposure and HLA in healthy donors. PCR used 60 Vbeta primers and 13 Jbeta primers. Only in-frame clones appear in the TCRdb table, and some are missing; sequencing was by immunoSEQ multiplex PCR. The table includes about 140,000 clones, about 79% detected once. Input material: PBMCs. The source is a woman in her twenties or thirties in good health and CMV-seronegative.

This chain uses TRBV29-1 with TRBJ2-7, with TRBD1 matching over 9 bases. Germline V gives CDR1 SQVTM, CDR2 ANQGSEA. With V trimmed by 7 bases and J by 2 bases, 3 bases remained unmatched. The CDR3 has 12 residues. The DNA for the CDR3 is TGCAGCGGTGGACAGGGGACCTACGAGCAGTACTTC. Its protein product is CSGGQGTYEQYF.

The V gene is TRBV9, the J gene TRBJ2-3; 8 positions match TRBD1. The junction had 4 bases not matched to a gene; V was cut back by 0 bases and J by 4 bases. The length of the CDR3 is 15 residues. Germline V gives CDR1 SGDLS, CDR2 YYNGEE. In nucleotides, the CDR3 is TGTGCCAGCAGCGTAGATGGACAGGGCTCAGATACGCAGTATTTT. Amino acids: CASSVDGQGSDTQYF.

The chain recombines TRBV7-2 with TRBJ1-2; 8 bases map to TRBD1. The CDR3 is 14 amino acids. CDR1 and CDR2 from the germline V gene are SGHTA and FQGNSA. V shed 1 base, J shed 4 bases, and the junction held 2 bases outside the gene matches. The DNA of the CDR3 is TGTGCCAGCAGCTTAGAGGACAGGGCCTATGGCTACACCTTC. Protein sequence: CASSLEDRAYGYTF.

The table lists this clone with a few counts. In DNA form, the CDR3 reads TGTGCCACCAGTAGGACAGGGGGCGCGGACACTGAAGCTTTCTTT. This gives the protein CATSRTGGADTEAFF. The chain is built from TRBV15 and TRBJ1-1; 11 bases match TRBD1. Germline lookup yields CDR1 LNHNV and CDR2 YYDKDF (reference sequence). With 6 bases clipped from V and 3 bases from J, the junction kept 6 bases outside the gene matches. This CDR3 contains 15 residues.

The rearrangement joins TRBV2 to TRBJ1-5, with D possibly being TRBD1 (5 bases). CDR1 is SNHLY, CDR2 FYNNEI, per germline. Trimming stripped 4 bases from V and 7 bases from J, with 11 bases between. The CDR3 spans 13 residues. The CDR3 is CASSVGLGQPQHF. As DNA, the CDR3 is TGTGCCAGCAGTGTGGGGCTGGGGCAGCCCCAGCATTTT.

CDR3: CASSLTLYQETQYF. The CDR3 DNA reads TGCGCCAGCAGCCTGACACTGTACCAAGAGACCCAGTACTTC. The rearrangement links TRBV4-3 to TRBJ2-5; D is undetermined. The CDR3 has 14 residues. Germline CDR1 LGHNA, CDR2 YSLEER. Trimming shortened V by 4 bases and J by 0 bases, and 9 bases separated the two germline ends.

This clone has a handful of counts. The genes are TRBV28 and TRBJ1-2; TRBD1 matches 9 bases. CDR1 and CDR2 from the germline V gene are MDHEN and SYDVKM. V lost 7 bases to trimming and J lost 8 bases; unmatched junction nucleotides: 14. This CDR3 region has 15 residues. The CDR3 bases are TGTGCCAGCAACCTCCGGGACAGGGCATTAAAAGGCTACACCTTC. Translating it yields CASNLRDRALKGYTF.

The CDR3 here is CASSEAGRGVNEQYF. The CDR3 DNA follows: TGTGCCAGCAGTGAAGCCGGCAGGGGAGTTAACGAGCAGTACTTC. The J gene is TRBJ2-7, the V gene TRBV6-1, with D perhaps TRBD1 (6 bases). Trimming left V 0 bases short and J 5 bases short, with 14 bases between. In germline, CDR1 is MNHNS, CDR2 SASEGT. The CDR3 length is 15 residues.

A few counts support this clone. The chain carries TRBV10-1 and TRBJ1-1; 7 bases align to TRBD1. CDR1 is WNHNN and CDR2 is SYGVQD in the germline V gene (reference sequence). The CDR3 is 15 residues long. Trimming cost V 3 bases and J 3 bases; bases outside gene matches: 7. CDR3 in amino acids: CASSETQGWYTEAFF. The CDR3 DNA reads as TGCGCCAGCAGTGAAACACAGGGGTGGTACACTGAAGCTTTCTTT.

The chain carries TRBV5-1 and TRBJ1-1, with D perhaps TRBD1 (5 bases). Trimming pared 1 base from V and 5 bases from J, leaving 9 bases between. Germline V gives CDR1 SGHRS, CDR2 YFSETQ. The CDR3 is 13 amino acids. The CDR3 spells CASSLTRGTEAFF. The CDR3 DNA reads TGCGCCAGCAGCTTGACCCGGGGGACTGAAGCTTTCTTT.

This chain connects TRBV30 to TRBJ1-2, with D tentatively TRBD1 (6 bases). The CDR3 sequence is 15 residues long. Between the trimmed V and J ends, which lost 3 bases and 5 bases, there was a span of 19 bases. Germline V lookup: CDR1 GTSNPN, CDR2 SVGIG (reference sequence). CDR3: CAWSAGAGAGYGYTF. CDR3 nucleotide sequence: TGTGCCTGGAGCGCCGGAGCAGGGGCTGGGTATGGCTACACCTTC.

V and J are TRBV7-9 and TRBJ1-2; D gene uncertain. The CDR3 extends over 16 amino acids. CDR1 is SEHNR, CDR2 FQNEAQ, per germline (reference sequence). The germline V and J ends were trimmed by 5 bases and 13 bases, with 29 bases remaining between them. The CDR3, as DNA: TGTGCCAGCAGCCCCAGCGCCGCATCGGCCTCCGCCTTTGTCACCTTC. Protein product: CASSPSAASASAFVTF. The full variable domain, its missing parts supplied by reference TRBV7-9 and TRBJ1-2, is DTGVSQNPRHKITKRGQNVTFRCDPISEHNRLYWYRQTLGQGPEFLTYFQNEAQLEKSRLLSDRFSAERPKGSFSTLEIQRTEQGDSAMYLCASSPSAASASAFVTFGSGTRLTVV.

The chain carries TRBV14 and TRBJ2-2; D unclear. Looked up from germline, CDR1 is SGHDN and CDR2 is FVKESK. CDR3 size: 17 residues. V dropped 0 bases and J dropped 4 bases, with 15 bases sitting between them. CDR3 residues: CASSQDLIGSGTGELFF. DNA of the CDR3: TGTGCCAGCAGCCAAGATTTGATCGGGTCCGGCACCGGGGAGCTGTTTTTT.

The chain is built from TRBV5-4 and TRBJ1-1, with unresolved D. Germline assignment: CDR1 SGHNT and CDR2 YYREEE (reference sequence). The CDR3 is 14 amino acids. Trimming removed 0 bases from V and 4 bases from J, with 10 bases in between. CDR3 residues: CASSLALAGTEAFF. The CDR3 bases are TGTGCCAGCAGCTTGGCCCTAGCGGGCACTGAAGCTTTCTTT.

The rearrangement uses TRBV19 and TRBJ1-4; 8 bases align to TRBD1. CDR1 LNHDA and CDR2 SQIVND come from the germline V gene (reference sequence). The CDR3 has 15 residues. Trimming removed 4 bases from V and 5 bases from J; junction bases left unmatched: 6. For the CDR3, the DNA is TGTGCCAGTAGTACCCTGGGGACAGGAAATGAAAAACTGTTTTTT. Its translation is CASSTLGTGNEKLFF.

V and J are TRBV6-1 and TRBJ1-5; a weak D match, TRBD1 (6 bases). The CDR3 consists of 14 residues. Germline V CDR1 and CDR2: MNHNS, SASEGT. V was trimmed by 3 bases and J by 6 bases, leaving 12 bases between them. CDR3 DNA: TGTGCCAGCAGTGAGGGGGAGGGGGGTCAGCCCCAGCATTTT. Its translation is CASSEGEGGQPQHF.

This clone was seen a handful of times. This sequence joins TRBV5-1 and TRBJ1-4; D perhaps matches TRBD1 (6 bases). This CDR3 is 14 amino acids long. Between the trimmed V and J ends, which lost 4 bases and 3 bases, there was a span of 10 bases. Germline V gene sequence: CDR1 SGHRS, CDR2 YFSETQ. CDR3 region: CASSPDSPNEKLFF. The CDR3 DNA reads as TGCGCCAGCAGCCCGGACAGCCCTAATGAAAAACTGTTTTTT.

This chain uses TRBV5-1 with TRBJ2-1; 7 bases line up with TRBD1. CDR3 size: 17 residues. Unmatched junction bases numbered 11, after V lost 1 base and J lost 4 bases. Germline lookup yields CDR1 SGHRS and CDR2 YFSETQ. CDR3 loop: CASSLKRQGRSYNEQFF. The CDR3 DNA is TGCGCCAGCAGCTTGAAAAGACAGGGTAGATCATACAATGAGCAGTTCTTC.

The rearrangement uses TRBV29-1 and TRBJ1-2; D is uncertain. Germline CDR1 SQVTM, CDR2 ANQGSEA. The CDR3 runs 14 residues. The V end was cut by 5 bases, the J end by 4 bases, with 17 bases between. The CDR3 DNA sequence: TGCAGCGTTCCCCTGACGCGGGGTTCCTATGGCTACACCTTC. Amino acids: CSVPLTRGSYGYTF.

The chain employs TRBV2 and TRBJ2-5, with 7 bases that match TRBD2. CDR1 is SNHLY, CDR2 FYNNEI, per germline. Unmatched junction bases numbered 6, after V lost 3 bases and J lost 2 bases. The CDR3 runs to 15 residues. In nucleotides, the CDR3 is TGTGCCAGCAGTGAGTCGCGGGGGAAACAAGAGACCCAGTACTTC. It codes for CASSESRGKQETQYF.

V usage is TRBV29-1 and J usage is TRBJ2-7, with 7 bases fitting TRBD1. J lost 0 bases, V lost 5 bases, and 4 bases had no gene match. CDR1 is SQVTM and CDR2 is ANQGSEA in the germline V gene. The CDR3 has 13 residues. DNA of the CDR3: TGCAGCGTTAAAACAGGGGACTCCTACGAGCAGTACTTC. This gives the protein CSVKTGDSYEQYF.

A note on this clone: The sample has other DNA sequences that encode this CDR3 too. The CDR3 here is CASSLGTSSGYNEQFF. Written as DNA, the CDR3 is TGTGCCAGCAGCCTGGGCACAAGTAGCGGCTACAATGAGCAGTTCTTC. This sequence joins TRBV5-8 and TRBJ2-1, with D perhaps TRBD2 (6 bases). The CDR3 contains 16 residues. The V end was cut by 4 bases, the J end by 3 bases, with 17 bases between. Germline V CDR1 and CDR2: SGHTS, YDEGEE. The full variable domain, its missing parts supplied by reference TRBV5-8 and TRBJ2-1, is EAGVTQSPTHLIKTRGQQATLRCSPISGHTSVYWYQQALGLGLQFLLWYDEGEERNRGNFPPRFSGRQFPNYSSELNVNALELEDSALYLCASSLGTSSGYNEQFFGPGTRLTVL.

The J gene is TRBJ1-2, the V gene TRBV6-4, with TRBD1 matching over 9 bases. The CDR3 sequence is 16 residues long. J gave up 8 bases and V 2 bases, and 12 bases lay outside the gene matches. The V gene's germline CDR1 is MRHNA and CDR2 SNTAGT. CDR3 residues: CASSDPGGQGVWGYTF. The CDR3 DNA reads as TGTGCCAGCAGTGACCCGGGGGGACAGGGTGTTTGGGGCTACACCTTC.

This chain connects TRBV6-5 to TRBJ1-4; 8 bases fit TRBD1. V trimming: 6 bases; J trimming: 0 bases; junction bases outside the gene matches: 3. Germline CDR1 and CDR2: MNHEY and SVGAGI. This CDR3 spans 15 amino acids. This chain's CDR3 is CASSADRATNEKLFF. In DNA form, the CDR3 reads TGTGCCAGCAGCGCGGACAGGGCAACTAATGAAAAACTGTTTTTT.

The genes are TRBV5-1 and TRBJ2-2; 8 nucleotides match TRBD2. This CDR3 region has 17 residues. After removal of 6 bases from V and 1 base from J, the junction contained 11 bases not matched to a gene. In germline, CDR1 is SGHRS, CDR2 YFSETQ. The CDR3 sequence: CASTLGALAGNTGELFF. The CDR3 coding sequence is TGCGCCAGCACCCTTGGCGCCCTAGCGGGGAACACCGGGGAGCTGTTTTTT. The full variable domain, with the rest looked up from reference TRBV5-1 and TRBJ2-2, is KAGVTQTPRYLIKTRGQQVTLSCSPISGHRSVSWYQQTPGQGLQFLFEYFSETQRNKGNFPGRFSGRQFSNSRSEMNVSTLELGDSALYLCASTLGALAGNTGELFFGEGSRLTVL.

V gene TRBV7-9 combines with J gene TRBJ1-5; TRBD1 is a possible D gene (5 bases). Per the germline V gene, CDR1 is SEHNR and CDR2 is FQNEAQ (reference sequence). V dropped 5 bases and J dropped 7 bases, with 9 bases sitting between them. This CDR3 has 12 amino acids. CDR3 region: CASSGGVQPQHF. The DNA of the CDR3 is TGTGCCAGCAGCGGGGGGGTACAGCCCCAGCATTTT.